The TCR beta chain under discussion was sequenced for a study of cytomegalovirus exposure and HLA in healthy donors. The primer mix had 60 Vbeta and 13 Jbeta primers. Generated by immunoSEQ multiplex PCR, the TCRdb table keeps only in-frame clones and is missing some. This sample has around 120,000 clones; 81% occur once, and the top ten carry around 4.2%. V was pared by 3 bases and J by 6 bases, with 12 bases of the junction left unmatched. This CDR3 spans 16 amino acids. Germline V lookup: CDR1 MDHEN, CDR2 SYDVKM. This chain uses TRBV28 with TRBJ1-1, with 8 positions matching TRBD1. Sequencing used PBMCs. This receptor was identified in a woman in her 30s in good health and CMV-seronegative. As DNA, the CDR3 is TGTGCCAGCAGTTTCGTGTCAGGGGGCGGCTTCGCTGAAGCTTTCTTT. This codes for CASSFVSGGGFAEAFF.